The clone carrying this TCR beta chain was detected ten times or more. This sample is drawn from a study of blood T cell repertoires in COVID-19. At the level of the study: The United States, Italy and Spain provided the acute and convalescent COVID-19 samples.

J was trimmed by 4 bases and V by 5 bases; bases with no gene match: 7. The germline V gene encodes CDR1 MNHEY and CDR2 SVGEGT. The CDR3 runs 14 residues. The table came from immunoSEQ multiplex PCR; TCRdb's copy has only in-frame clones and leaves some out. The table shows roughly 250,000 clones, with under 90% occurring only once. The source material was peripheral blood. This clonotype was obtained from a human donor in a cohort sampled during active COVID-19. The gene calls are TRBV6-2 or TRBV6-3 and TRBJ1-1; 7 bases match TRBD1. DNA of the CDR3: TGTGCCAGCAGTCCACAGGGGATGGGCACTGAAGCTTTCTTT. It yields the protein CASSPQGMGTEAFF.